These 16 T cell receptor beta chains were sequenced from one sample in a study of OX40 agonist ivuxolimab in advanced cancers. This table comes from immunoSEQ multiplex PCR, and its TCRdb copy is limited to in-frame clones, with some not included. The sample carries tens of thousands of clones, more than 85% recorded once. Specimen: CD4+ or CD8+ T cells sorted from blood, collected in a trial of the OX40 agonist ivuxolimab. The origin of the receptors is an adult with an advanced solid tumor such as melanoma, head and neck, liver or kidney cancer.

The V gene is TRBV27, the J gene TRBJ2-7, with 8 bases identical to TRBD1. This CDR3 is built from 14 residues. Germline assignment: CDR1 MNHEY and CDR2 SMNVEV (reference sequence). V was clipped by 9 bases and J by 4 bases; unmatched bases: 11. The CDR3 sequence: CASGSLGTGYEQYF. The CDR3, as DNA: TGTGCCAGTGGATCACTTGGGACAGGATACGAGCAGTACTTC.

The rearrangement joins TRBV5-1 to TRBJ2-3, with 7 bases fitting TRBD2. V lost 0 bases and J lost 4; bases outside the gene matches: 5. Germline V gene lookup returns CDR1 SGHRS and CDR2 YFSETQ. The CDR3 has 15 residues. The CDR3, as DNA: TGCGCCAGCAGCTTGGGGGCGGGGGTCCCAGATACGCAGTATTTT. Translating it yields CASSLGAGVPDTQYF. Based on the CDR3 plus reference TRBV5-1 and TRBJ2-3, the full variable domain is KAGVTQTPRYLIKTRGQQVTLSCSPISGHRSVSWYQQTPGQGLQFLFEYFSETQRNKGNFPGRFSGRQFSNSRSEMNVSTLELGDSALYLCASSLGAGVPDTQYFGPGTRLTVL.

V and J are TRBV28 and TRBJ2-3, with 7 bases that match TRBD2. There are 15 residues in the CDR3. Unmatched junction bases numbered 9, after V lost 5 bases and J lost 4 bases. CDR1 and CDR2 (germline): MDHEN, SYDVKM. DNA for the CDR3: TGTGCCAGCAGTCACGGACTAGTCGATCCAGATACGCAGTATTTT. The encoded protein is CASSHGLVDPDTQYF. Complete variable domain (other parts from reference TRBV28 and TRBJ2-3): DVKVTQSSRYLVKRTGEKVFLECVQDMDHENMFWYRQDPGLGLRLIYFSYDVKMKEKGDIPEGYSVSREKKERFSLILESASTNQTSMYLCASSHGLVDPDTQYFGPGTRLTVL.

V and J are TRBV6-4 and TRBJ2-3, with 14 bases lining up with TRBD2. The CDR3 spans 16 residues. The germline CDR1 and CDR2 sequences are MRHNA and SNTAGT. The V segment lost 0 bases and the J segment 12 bases; nucleotides outside the gene matches: 8. The CDR3 sequence: CASSDSGTSGRRAQYF. CDR3 nucleotides: TGTGCCAGCAGTGACTCCGGGACTAGCGGGAGAAGGGCACAGTATTTT.

The chain carries TRBV27 and TRBJ2-7; D is unclear. The CDR3 loop spans 14 amino acids. V lost 5 bases and J 0 bases, leaving 11 bases between the germline ends. CDR1 and CDR2 from the germline V gene are MNHEY and SMNVEV (reference sequence). CDR3 amino acids: CASSLSRSSYEQYF. As DNA, the CDR3 is TGTGCCAGCAGTCTTAGCCGTAGCTCCTACGAGCAGTACTTC.

This clone appeared once. The rearrangement uses TRBV27 and TRBJ2-7, with TRBD1 as a possible D gene (5 bases). Germline V gene sequence: CDR1 MNHEY, CDR2 SMNVEV (reference sequence). The CDR3 runs to 13 residues. Trimming removed 1 base from V and 11 bases from J, with 15 bases in between. The CDR3 here is CASSLWGQRWEYF. In DNA, the CDR3 is TGTGCCAGCAGTTTATGGGGCCAGCGTTGGGAGTACTTC.

The table lists this clone with a count of one. The chain employs TRBV4-3 and TRBJ2-1; TRBD2 agrees at 8 bases. The CDR3 spans 16 residues. Germline CDR1 is LGHNA and CDR2 is YSLEER. J gave up 0 bases and V 4 bases, and 5 bases lay outside the gene matches. CDR3 nucleotide sequence: TGCGCCAGCAGCCTCTCTCTAGCGGGCTCCTACAATGAGCAGTTCTTC. Protein: CASSLSLAGSYNEQFF.

The chain couples TRBV4-3 to TRBJ2-1; tentative D call: TRBD1 (6 bases). CDR3 size: 15 residues. In germline, CDR1 is LGHNA, CDR2 YSLEER. V was trimmed by 0 bases and J by 3 bases, leaving 9 bases between them. In nucleotides, the CDR3 is TGCGCCAGCAGCCAAGATACAGGGAACTACAATGAGCAGTTCTTC. This codes for CASSQDTGNYNEQFF.

CDR3 in DNA: TGTGCCACCAGCAGAGGAATGACAGGGGACGGAACAGATACGCAGTATTTT. Translation gives CATSRGMTGDGTDTQYF. V is TRBV15 and J is TRBJ2-3; 8 bases are shared with TRBD1. CDR3 length: 17 residues. After removal of 1 base from V and 3 bases from J, the junction contained 9 bases not matched to a gene. CDR1 and CDR2 from the germline V gene are LNHNV and YYDKDF (reference sequence).

The J gene is TRBJ1-2, the V gene TRBV5-6; D is possibly TRBD1 (6 bases). V lost 4 bases and J lost 4, with 14 bases in between. CDR1 is SGHDT and CDR2 is YYEEEE in the germline V gene. The CDR3 loop spans 14 amino acids. The CDR3 nucleotides read TGTGCCAGCAGCGTACAGGGTTCTGGCTATGGCTACACCTTC. Its translation is CASSVQGSGYGYTF.

The chain combines TRBV9 with TRBJ2-1, with a weak D call TRBD2 (6 bases). This CDR3 spans 15 amino acids. V lost 1 base and J 6 bases, leaving 14 bases between the germline ends. Germline V gene lookup returns CDR1 SGDLS and CDR2 YYNGEE. In DNA form, the CDR3 reads TGTGCCAGCAGCGTATTTCCGGGAGTACCCAATGAGCAGTTCTTC. Amino acids: CASSVFPGVPNEQFF.

This chain connects TRBV28 to TRBJ1-2; D not certain. CDR1 is MDHEN, CDR2 SYDVKM, per germline. The ends were cut back, 6 bases at V and 5 bases at J, with 19 bases in the middle. The CDR3 is 15 amino acids. The CDR3 DNA follows: TGTGCCAGCAGCTCGCCTATCGTAGGGCGTTATGGCTACACCTTC. It is translated as CASSSPIVGRYGYTF.

The chain links TRBV25-1 to TRBJ1-3, with 8 bases that match TRBD1. The CDR3 is 15 residues long. The junction had 8 bases not matched to a gene; V was cut back by 8 bases and J by 2 bases. Germline V lookup: CDR1 MGHDK, CDR2 SYGVNS. CDR3 region: CASLDQTGAGNTIYF. The CDR3 region has the DNA TGTGCCAGCCTAGACCAGACAGGGGCTGGAAACACCATATATTTT.

V gene TRBV5-1 combines with J gene TRBJ1-1; D uncertain. There are 14 residues in the CDR3. Germline V gene lookup returns CDR1 SGHRS and CDR2 YFSETQ. With 2 bases removed from V and 5 bases from J, the gap between germline ends came to 13 bases. The CDR3 region is CASSFGISGTEAFF. The CDR3 nucleotides are TGCGCCAGCAGCTTTGGCATTTCGGGAACTGAAGCTTTCTTT.

This rearrangement joins TRBV14 to TRBJ2-1; the D gene is possibly TRBD2 (6 bases). V dropped 0 bases and J dropped 9 bases, with 18 bases sitting between them. Germline CDR1 reads SGHDN; CDR2 reads FVKESK. This CDR3 comprises 16 residues. The DNA of the CDR3 is TGTGCCAGCAGCCAAGATTCGGACTACACAATATTTGAGCAGTTCTTC. Protein: CASSQDSDYTIFEQFF. The full variable domain, with the rest looked up from reference TRBV14 and TRBJ2-1, is EAGVTQFPSHSVIEKGQTVTLRCDPISGHDNLYWYRRVMGKEIKFLLHFVKESKQDESGMPNNRFLAERTGGTYSTLKVQPAELEDSGVYFCASSQDSDYTIFEQFFGPGTRLTVL.

The rearrangement joins TRBV7-8 to TRBJ2-7; D is possibly TRBD2 (5 bases). Germline V gene data show CDR1 as SGHVS and CDR2 as FQNEAQ. V was clipped by 8 bases and J by 0 bases, with 11 bases between them. The CDR3 length is 13 residues. The CDR3 sequence is CASSFEGSYEQYF. As DNA, the CDR3 is TGTGCCAGCTCCTTCGAGGGCTCCTACGAGCAGTACTTC.